These 28 T cell receptor beta chains originate from one sample sequenced in a study of shared clonotypes between healthy human individuals. The method was immunoSEQ multiplex PCR; TCRdb's version includes in-frame clones alone and lacks a portion of them. The data show about 590,000 clones, roughly 96% seen once. As defined, naive CD8 cells were CD45RO-negative and positively selected for CCR7, with terminally differentiated effector memory CD45RA+ cells excluded. Sequencing was done on a sample of naive CD8+ T cells sorted from blood. Every receptor here comes from a woman in her twenties or thirties in good health.

This chain joins TRBV7-9 and TRBJ2-1; 10 nucleotides line up with TRBD2. CDR1 SEHNR and CDR2 FQNEAQ come from the germline V gene (reference sequence). The CDR3 length is 15 residues. Trimming cost V 5 bases and J 8 bases; bases outside gene matches: 9. The CDR3 here is CASSDSGRAWDEQFF. In DNA, the CDR3 is TGTGCCAGCAGCGACAGCGGGAGGGCTTGGGATGAGCAGTTCTTC.

The J gene is TRBJ2-7, the V gene TRBV27; D gene ambiguous. With 7 bases removed from V and 2 bases from J, the gap between germline ends came to 6 bases. Germline CDR1 MNHEY, CDR2 SMNVEV (reference sequence). This CDR3 comprises 11 residues. The CDR3 DNA reads as TGTGCCAGCAAGGACGCCTACGAGCAGTACTTC. Its protein is CASKDAYEQYF.

The chain is built from TRBV2 and TRBJ2-7, with a tentative D call TRBD1 (6 bases). Germline CDR1 SNHLY, CDR2 FYNNEI. This CDR3 has 16 residues. Trimming cost V 6 bases and J 5 bases, with 23 bases left between them. CDR3 in amino acids: CASRKTGMPPLDEQYF. Written as DNA, the CDR3 is TGTGCCAGCAGGAAAACAGGGATGCCACCTCTCGACGAGCAGTACTTC. Variable domain in full (rest from reference TRBV2 and TRBJ2-7): EPEVTQTPSHQVTQMGQEVILRCVPISNHLYFYWYRQILGQKVEFLVSFYNNEISEKSEIFDDQFSVERPDGSNFTLKIRSTKLEDSAMYFCASRKTGMPPLDEQYFGPGTRLTVT.

V usage is TRBV9 and J usage is TRBJ2-3, with 9 bases aligning to TRBD1. Per germline, CDR1 SGDLS and CDR2 YYNGEE. V trimming: 4 bases; J trimming: 7 bases; junction bases outside the gene matches: 7. This CDR3 is built from 14 residues. The CDR3 DNA sequence: TGTGCCAGCAGCCCCAGGACAGGGGAAAATACGCAGTATTTT. Translation gives CASSPRTGENTQYF. The whole variable domain, filled in from reference TRBV9 and TRBJ2-3, reads DSGVTQTPKHLITATGQRVTLRCSPRSGDLSVYWYQQSLDQGLQFLIQYYNGEERAKGNILERFSAQQFPDLHSELNLSSLELGDSALYFCASSPRTGENTQYFGPGTRLTVL.

This clone was observed a few times. The rearrangement links TRBV11-2 to TRBJ2-2, with a tentative D call TRBD1 (5 bases). The germline V gene has CDR1 SGHAT and CDR2 FQNNGV. The CDR3 is made up of 12 amino acids. The ends were cut back, 2 bases at V and 7 bases at J, with 5 bases in the middle. The CDR3 here is CASSLRGGELFF. CDR3 coding DNA: TGTGCCAGCAGCTTAAGGGGCGGGGAGCTGTTTTTT.

This clone was detected once. CDR3 residues: CASSYGSEKLFF. In nucleotides, the CDR3 is TGTGCCAGCAGCTACGGAAGTGAAAAACTGTTTTTT. This chain links TRBV7-9 with TRBJ1-4; D not resolved. The CDR3 has 12 amino acids. The germline gives CDR1 SEHNR, CDR2 FQNEAQ (reference sequence). V lost 4 bases to trimming and J lost 7 bases, with 7 bases between them.

V is TRBV7-3 and J is TRBJ2-3; tentatively, D is TRBD1 or TRBD2 (5 bases each). CDR3 length: 15 residues. Germline CDR1 SGHTA, CDR2 FQGTGA. V gave up 4 bases and J gave up 0 bases, with 11 bases separating them. CDR3 protein: CASSSGRDSTDTQYF. CDR3 coding DNA: TGTGCCAGCAGCTCAGGCAGGGACAGCACAGATACGCAGTATTTT.

The chain carries TRBV29-1 and TRBJ2-3, with D tentatively TRBD2 (6 bases). This CDR3 contains 14 residues. CDR1 is SQVTM and CDR2 is ANQGSEA in the germline V gene. V gave up 1 base and J gave up 3 bases, with 11 bases separating them. The DNA of the CDR3 is TGCAGCGTTGAAGCGGGAGTGATAACAGATACGCAGTATTTT. Translating gives CSVEAGVITDTQYF.

For the CDR3, the DNA is TGTGCCAGCAGTTTACCGAAGCCGGGACAGCGGTTCTCCTACGAGCAGTACTTC. It encodes CASSLPKPGQRFSYEQYF. V gene TRBV28 combines with J gene TRBJ2-7, with 7 bases matching TRBD1. The CDR3 length is 18 residues. Unmatched junction bases numbered 13, after V lost 2 bases and J lost 0 bases. The germline V gene has CDR1 MDHEN and CDR2 SYDVKM.

The chain combines TRBV4-1 with TRBJ1-1; D uncertain. The CDR3 totals 15 residues. Germline CDR1 is MGHRA and CDR2 is YSYEKL. Trimming removed 1 base from V and 3 bases from J, with 12 bases in between. CDR3 nucleotides: TGCGCCAGCAGCCAAGGCCGGGGAATCCACACTGAAGCTTTCTTT. It is translated as CASSQGRGIHTEAFF.

The chain employs TRBV14 and TRBJ1-2; D possibly corresponds to TRBD1 (6 bases). V gave up 2 bases and J gave up 7 bases, with 14 bases separating them. There are 14 residues in the CDR3. The V gene's germline CDR1 is SGHDN and CDR2 FVKESK. The CDR3 nucleotides read TGTGCCAGCAGCCAAAGGACAGCCATGGGTGGCTACACCTTC. Its protein is CASSQRTAMGGYTF. The full variable domain, rest sourced from reference TRBV14 and TRBJ1-2, is EAGVTQFPSHSVIEKGQTVTLRCDPISGHDNLYWYRRVMGKEIKFLLHFVKESKQDESGMPNNRFLAERTGGTYSTLKVQPAELEDSGVYFCASSQRTAMGGYTFGSGTRLTVV.

About this clone itself: The same CDR3 can be traced to other DNA sequences in this sample. The gene calls are TRBV28 and TRBJ2-7; 9 nucleotides match TRBD1. The J segment lost 4 bases and the V segment lost 2 bases, leaving 3 bases of the junction unmatched. The CDR3 is 14 amino acids. Germline loops: CDR1 MDHEN, CDR2 SYDVKM. CDR3 DNA: TGTGCCAGCAGTTTAACCGGGACAGGGTACGAGCAGTACTTC. Protein product: CASSLTGTGYEQYF.

The J gene is TRBJ2-7, the V gene TRBV7-8; unclear D gene. Germline CDR1 is SGHVS and CDR2 is FQNEAQ. With 6 bases removed from V and 0 bases from J, the gap between germline ends came to 18 bases. The CDR3 extends over 16 amino acids. CDR3 sequence: CASRPTRAPDSYEQYF. The CDR3 nucleotides are TGTGCCAGCAGACCTACCCGGGCGCCGGACTCCTACGAGCAGTACTTC.

The V and J genes are TRBV7-6 and TRBJ2-3, with D hard to call. Germline V CDR1 and CDR2: SGHVS, FNYEAQ. CDR3 size: 15 residues. With 8 bases removed from V and 1 base from J, the gap between germline ends came to 16 bases. This CDR3 reads CASGQDPYRTDTQYF. The CDR3 DNA reads as TGTGCCAGCGGTCAAGACCCTTACCGCACAGATACGCAGTATTTT.

The genes are TRBV10-3 and TRBJ1-1; D remains ambiguous. Looked up from germline, CDR1 is ENHRY and CDR2 is SYGVKD. V lost 6 bases to trimming and J lost 3 bases, with 14 bases between them. There are 14 residues in the CDR3. The CDR3 bases are TGTGCCATCAGGGGCGACGGTAGACACACTGAAGCTTTCTTT. This encodes CAIRGDGRHTEAFF.

This clone has only a few counts. This chain connects TRBV5-1 to TRBJ1-5, with TRBD1 identical over 7 bases. From germline, CDR1 is SGHRS and CDR2 YFSETQ. V shed 1 base, J shed 5 bases, and the junction held 3 bases outside the gene matches. The CDR3 is made up of 14 amino acids. This CDR3 reads CASSLIGGDQPQHF. In DNA form, the CDR3 reads TGCGCCAGCAGCTTGATAGGGGGCGATCAGCCCCAGCATTTT.

In its sample, this clone was seen once. The J gene is TRBJ1-1, the V gene TRBV27, with TRBD1 matching over 10 bases. Germline CDR1 is MNHEY and CDR2 is SMNVEV (reference sequence). This CDR3 comprises 13 residues. V was clipped by 6 bases and J by 6 bases; unmatched bases: 4. The CDR3 sequence is CASSLDRGAEAFF. The CDR3 DNA sequence: TGTGCCAGCAGCTTGGACAGGGGGGCTGAAGCTTTCTTT.

About this clone: Distinct nucleotide sequences in the sample also encode this CDR3. V usage is TRBV6-5 and J usage is TRBJ2-2; TRBD2 agrees at 7 bases. V shed 2 bases and J 4 bases; nucleotides not matched to a gene: 1. Germline CDR1 is MNHEY and CDR2 is SVGAGI. This CDR3 region has 14 residues. The CDR3 DNA reads as TGTGCCAGCAGTTACGGGAGGGGCACCGGGGAGCTGTTTTTT. This encodes CASSYGRGTGELFF.

The V call is TRBV29-1, the J call TRBJ2-1; TRBD2 matches at 10 bases. Trimming cost V 3 bases and J 5 bases; bases outside gene matches: 7. Germline-derived CDR1 and CDR2 are SQVTM and ANQGSEA. There are 15 residues in the CDR3. The CDR3 loop is CSVDTGTSANNEQFF. The CDR3 bases are TGCAGCGTTGACACCGGGACTAGCGCTAACAATGAGCAGTTCTTC.

The CDR3 here is CATSIGLYEQYF. CDR3 nucleotide sequence: TGTGCCACCAGCATCGGCCTCTACGAGCAGTACTTC. The J gene is TRBJ2-7, the V gene TRBV15; no clear D. Trimming removed 4 bases at V and 3 bases at J, with 7 bases between. This CDR3 contains 12 residues. CDR1 and CDR2 (germline): LNHNV, YYDKDF (reference sequence).

V gene TRBV7-6 combines with J gene TRBJ2-1; D is unresolved. There are 12 residues in the CDR3. Germline loops: CDR1 SGHVS, CDR2 FNYEAQ. V was shortened by 5 bases and J by 8 bases, with 10 bases between the two germline ends. The DNA of the CDR3 is TGTGCCAGCAGCCACTCTAGAGATGAGCAGTTCTTC. Amino acid sequence: CASSHSRDEQFF. Drawing the rest from reference TRBV7-6 and TRBJ2-1, the complete variable domain is GAGVSQSPRYKVTKRGQDVALRCDPISGHVSLYWYRQALGQGPEFLTYFNYEAQQDKSGLPNDRFSAERPEGSISTLTIQRTEQRDSAMYRCASSHSRDEQFFGPGTRLTVL.

The chain employs TRBV5-1 and TRBJ2-5, with 14 positions matching TRBD2. The J call may be faulty, since TRBJ2-7 better matches the DNA end. Looked up from germline, CDR1 is SGHRS and CDR2 is YFSETQ. There are 18 residues in the CDR3. The CDR3 bases are TGCGCCAGCAGCTTGACCGGACTAGCGGGAGGCTCTGGGTACGAGCAGTACTTC. Protein: CASSLTGLAGGSGYEQYF.

This clone was detected a few times. The genes are TRBV4-2 and TRBJ1-1, with D unclear. In germline, CDR1 is LGHNA, CDR2 YNFKEQ. V was shortened by 0 bases and J by 4 bases, with 9 bases between the two germline ends. This CDR3 region has 14 residues. CDR3 region: CASSQDWAVTEAFF. The CDR3 nucleotides are TGTGCCAGCAGCCAAGATTGGGCAGTCACTGAAGCTTTCTTT.

This chain links TRBV2 with TRBJ2-3, with 11 bases matching TRBD2. The V gene's germline CDR1 is SNHLY and CDR2 FYNNEI. This CDR3 is 17 amino acids long. With 7 bases clipped from V and 0 bases from J, the junction kept 9 bases outside the gene matches. DNA of the CDR3: TGTGCCAGCAAAATACCCGGGACTAGCGGCAGCACAGATACGCAGTATTTT. Amino acids: CASKIPGTSGSTDTQYF.

This chain joins TRBV18 and TRBJ2-5; a possible D gene is TRBD1 (6 bases). The DNA end lines up better with TRBJ2-7; the J call may be wrong. This CDR3 contains 16 residues. Looked up from germline, CDR1 is KGHSH and CDR2 is LQKENI. This CDR3 is CASSPPPGQSSYEQYF. CDR3 in DNA: TGTGCCAGCTCACCGCCACCCGGACAGAGCTCCTACGAGCAGTACTTC.

The J gene is TRBJ2-1, the V gene TRBV11-3; possibly TRBD1 or TRBD2 for D (6 bases each). In germline, CDR1 is SGHNT, CDR2 YENEEA. CDR3 length: 17 amino acids. Trimming left V 5 bases short and J 5 bases short, with 22 bases between. CDR3 residues: CASSPRGEGEADNEQFF. The CDR3 coding sequence is TGTGCCAGCAGCCCACGCGGAGAGGGGGAGGCTGACAATGAGCAGTTCTTC.

CDR3 residues: CASSVYNPQYF. Written as DNA, the CDR3 is TGTGCCAGCAGCGTTTATAACCCGCAGTATTTT. The chain carries TRBV9 and TRBJ2-3; no reliable D call. In germline, CDR1 is SGDLS, CDR2 YYNGEE. CDR3 length: 11 amino acids. V was cut by 2 bases and J by 10 bases, with 8 bases left in between.

The chain couples TRBV5-6 to TRBJ2-7; no definite D call. This CDR3 has 12 residues. V lost 4 bases, J lost 4 bases, and 9 bases lay in between. Germline CDR1 reads SGHDT; CDR2 reads YYEEEE. CDR3 residues: CASSTDQYEQYF. The CDR3 region has the DNA TGTGCCAGCAGCACGGACCAATACGAGCAGTACTTC.